The 28 T cell receptor beta chains given below trace back to one sample, sequenced in a study of radiotherapy plus CTLA-4 blockade in lung cancer. Libraries were prepared by immunoSEQ multiplex PCR; TCRdb keeps only in-frame clonotypes and omits some of them. The data contain under 3,500 clones, about four fifths of them singletons. Material: tumor tissue, obtained from a patient treated with radiotherapy plus ipilimumab. Receptors originate from a human donor with non-small cell lung cancer that progressed on radiotherapy plus ipilimumab.

The rearrangement joins TRBV9 to TRBJ1-2; perhaps TRBD1 as D (5 bases). This CDR3 comprises 13 residues. V was pared by 0 bases and J by 2 bases, with 5 bases between. Germline-derived CDR1 and CDR2 are SGDLS and YYNGEE. CDR3 sequence reads: CASSVAGNYGYTF. Written as DNA, the CDR3 is TGTGCCAGCAGCGTAGCAGGGAACTATGGCTACACCTTC. Full variable domain (rest looked up from reference TRBV9 and TRBJ1-2): DSGVTQTPKHLITATGQRVTLRCSPRSGDLSVYWYQQSLDQGLQFLIQYYNGEERAKGNILERFSAQQFPDLHSELNLSSLELGDSALYFCASSVAGNYGYTFGSGTRLTVV.

The rearrangement joins TRBV9 to TRBJ1-3; weak D call: TRBD1 (5 bases). The germline V and J ends were trimmed by 0 bases and 1 base, with 5 bases remaining between them. Germline V gene sequence: CDR1 SGDLS, CDR2 YYNGEE. The CDR3 length is 14 residues. This CDR3 reads CASSVAGSGNTIYF. The CDR3 DNA is TGTGCCAGCAGCGTAGCAGGGTCTGGAAACACCATATATTTT.

The V gene is TRBV7-9, the J gene TRBJ2-3; 10 bases map to TRBD2. The V and J ends lost 1 base and 12 bases, in that order; junction bases with no gene match: 7. Germline-derived CDR1 and CDR2 are SEHNR and FQNEAQ (reference sequence). The CDR3 runs 14 residues. CDR3 DNA: TGTGCCAGCAGCTTAGAGGCTACTAGCGGGGATCAGTATTTT. As protein: CASSLEATSGDQYF. The full variable domain, with the rest looked up from reference TRBV7-9 and TRBJ2-3, is DTGVSQNPRHKITKRGQNVTFRCDPISEHNRLYWYRQTLGQGPEFLTYFQNEAQLEKSRLLSDRFSAERPKGSFSTLEIQRTEQGDSAMYLCASSLEATSGDQYFGPGTRLTVL.

This clone was found once. This sequence joins TRBV11-2 and TRBJ2-1; no firm D call. Germline loops: CDR1 SGHAT, CDR2 FQNNGV. The CDR3 sequence is 16 residues long. V was clipped by 6 bases and J by 0 bases, with 15 bases between them. CDR3 amino acids: CASRPTDGSSYNEQFF. The CDR3 nucleotides read TGTGCCAGCAGACCGACCGACGGTAGCTCCTACAATGAGCAGTTCTTC. The whole variable domain, remainder taken from reference TRBV11-2 and TRBJ2-1, is EAGVAQSPRYKIIEKRQSVAFWCNPISGHATLYWYQQILGQGPKLLIQFQNNGVVDDSQLPKDRFSAERLKGVDSTLKIQPAKLEDSAVYLCASRPTDGSSYNEQFFGPGTRLTVL.

J is TRBJ2-1 and V is TRBV9; TRBD2 matches at 14 bases. The CDR3 totals 16 residues. Losses at the gene ends were 0 bases for V and 6 bases for J; bases not matched to a gene: 2. Germline loops: CDR1 SGDLS, CDR2 YYNGEE. The CDR3 nucleotides are TGTGCCAGCAGCGTAGGACTAGCGGGGGGGCGCAATGAGCAGTTCTTC. This gives the protein CASSVGLAGGRNEQFF.

The chain uses TRBV6-5 and TRBJ2-7; D is unresolved. Germline loops: CDR1 MNHEY, CDR2 SVGAGI. The CDR3 consists of 13 residues. V lost 4 bases and J 2 bases, leaving 9 bases between the germline ends. The chain's CDR3 is CASSSRAPYEQYF. The CDR3 bases are TGTGCCAGCAGTTCCCGGGCCCCCTACGAGCAGTACTTC.

V is TRBV6-5 and J is TRBJ1-2, with D perhaps TRBD1 (6 bases). The ends were cut back, 6 bases at V and 7 bases at J, with 21 bases in the middle. Looked up from germline, CDR1 is MNHEY and CDR2 is SVGAGI. The CDR3 has 15 residues. Here the CDR3 DNA reads TGTGCCAGCAGGCAACAGGGACCCACATCCCGTGGCTACACCTTC. Translated: CASRQQGPTSRGYTF.

The chain carries TRBV10-2 and TRBJ1-1, with D uncertain. Germline CDR1 and CDR2: WSHSY and SAAADI. The CDR3 spans 12 residues. Trimming shortened V by 5 bases and J by 1 base, and 5 bases separated the two germline ends. The DNA of the CDR3 is TGCGCCAGCAGTTCAGGGAACACTGAAGCTTTCTTT. As protein: CASSSGNTEAFF.

V and J are TRBV19 and TRBJ2-5, with D uncertain. The germline gives CDR1 LNHDA, CDR2 SQIVND (reference sequence). Trimming pared 2 bases from V and 1 base from J, leaving 11 bases between. The CDR3 has 15 residues. The CDR3 nucleotides are TGTGCCAGTAGTATACAGGCCAGCCGCCAAGAGACCCAGTACTTC. Translating it yields CASSIQASRQETQYF.

A single count supports this clone. V is TRBV27 and J is TRBJ2-3; D is undetermined. The CDR3 contains 12 residues. Trimming pared 5 bases from V and 4 bases from J, leaving 7 bases between. Germline CDR1 reads MNHEY; CDR2 reads SMNVEV (reference sequence). The CDR3 sequence: CASSGVADTQYF. The DNA of the CDR3 is TGTGCCAGCAGTGGTGTTGCAGATACGCAGTATTTT.

The V call is TRBV5-6, the J call TRBJ1-2; D is unclear. Trimming pared 2 bases from V and 5 bases from J, leaving 13 bases between. Germline V gene sequence: CDR1 SGHDT, CDR2 YYEEEE. The CDR3 runs 14 residues. The CDR3 DNA sequence: TGTGCCAGCAGCTTCAGACACGGCCTTTATGGCTACACCTTC. Protein sequence: CASSFRHGLYGYTF.

The chain has TRBV6-6 and TRBJ1-2; 7 bases fit TRBD1. Losses at the gene ends were 6 bases for V and 3 bases for J; bases not matched to a gene: 10. Germline values: CDR1 MNHNY, CDR2 SVGAGI (reference sequence). The CDR3 extends over 15 amino acids. CDR3 protein: CASRQGQVDYYGYTF. As DNA, the CDR3 is TGTGCCAGCAGGCAAGGACAGGTCGACTACTATGGCTACACCTTC.

The CDR3 reads CSARRDIEAFF. CDR3 nucleotides: TGCAGTGCTAGGCGGGACATTGAAGCTTTCTTT. This chain uses TRBV20-1 with TRBJ1-1; D may be TRBD1 (6 bases). The CDR3 covers 11 residues. V was clipped by 3 bases and J by 7 bases, with 9 bases between them. CDR1 is DFQATT and CDR2 is SNEGSKA in the germline V gene (reference sequence).

This clone was seen just once. The rearrangement uses TRBV27 and TRBJ1-5, with TRBD1 matching 7 bases. The CDR3 length is 14 residues. Unmatched junction bases numbered 8, after V lost 5 bases and J lost 7 bases. The germline CDR1 and CDR2 sequences are MNHEY and SMNVEV (reference sequence). The CDR3 loop is CASSPGGARQPQHF. CDR3 nucleotide sequence: TGTGCCAGCAGTCCAGGGGGGGCGAGGCAGCCCCAGCATTTT.

V gene TRBV9 combines with J gene TRBJ1-1; 7 bases agree with TRBD1. V shed 3 bases and J 0 bases; nucleotides not matched to a gene: 5. The CDR3 consists of 15 residues. Germline assignment: CDR1 SGDLS and CDR2 YYNGEE. The CDR3 sequence: CASSGRDSLNTEAFF. CDR3 bases: TGTGCCAGCAGCGGGAGGGACAGCCTGAACACTGAAGCTTTCTTT.

The CDR3 loop reads CASSVAGNIREKLFF. The DNA for the CDR3 is TGTGCCAGCAGCGTAGCCGGTAACATCAGGGAAAAACTGTTTTTT. The chain links TRBV9 to TRBJ1-4; D remains ambiguous. This CDR3 comprises 15 residues. Looked up from germline, CDR1 is SGDLS and CDR2 is YYNGEE. Trimming cost V 0 bases and J 8 bases, with 14 bases left between them. Filled out from reference TRBV9 and TRBJ1-4, the complete variable domain reads DSGVTQTPKHLITATGQRVTLRCSPRSGDLSVYWYQQSLDQGLQFLIQYYNGEERAKGNILERFSAQQFPDLHSELNLSSLELGDSALYFCASSVAGNIREKLFFGSGTQLSVL.

Only one count was recorded for this clone. V is TRBV2 and J is TRBJ2-7; D remains ambiguous. The CDR3 is made up of 14 amino acids. V shed 3 bases and J shed 6 bases, with 15 bases lying between them. In germline, CDR1 is SNHLY, CDR2 FYNNEI. The chain's CDR3 is CASSDFWVSSEQYF. CDR3 DNA sequence: TGTGCCAGCAGTGATTTCTGGGTGTCGAGCGAGCAGTACTTC.

The chain couples TRBV7-2 to TRBJ2-7; TRBD1 is a possible D gene (5 bases). The germline V and J ends were trimmed by 0 bases and 2 bases, with 11 bases remaining between them. This CDR3 is built from 15 residues. Germline V gene sequence: CDR1 SGHTA, CDR2 FQGNSA. CDR3 sequence (DNA): TGTGCCAGCAGCTTAGCCACGGGCAGGGCCTACGAGCAGTACTTC. Translating gives CASSLATGRAYEQYF.

The chain combines TRBV29-1 with TRBJ2-7, with a tentative D call TRBD2 (6 bases). Trimming cost V 6 bases and J 6 bases, with 12 bases left between them. Germline CDR1 reads SQVTM; CDR2 reads ANQGSEA. The CDR3 runs to 11 residues. In DNA, the CDR3 is TGCAGCGTGGGTGGTAGCGGCGAGCAGTACTTC. Translated, it gives CSVGGSGEQYF.

This clone showed up just once. The chain recombines TRBV5-1 with TRBJ2-7; a weak D match, TRBD1 (5 bases). Germline CDR1 SGHRS, CDR2 YFSETQ. This CDR3 region has 12 residues. Trimming pared 3 bases from V and 3 bases from J, leaving 7 bases between. The CDR3 loop is CASSSDNYEQYF. CDR3 DNA sequence: TGCGCCAGCAGCTCGGACAACTACGAGCAGTACTTC.

The chain joins TRBV9 to TRBJ2-5; D is unresolved. Trimming took off 4 bases at V and 0 bases at J, with 10 bases between the two ends. CDR1 and CDR2 from the germline V gene are SGDLS and YYNGEE. The CDR3 loop spans 14 amino acids. The CDR3 bases are TGTGCCAGCAGCCCCCACCCAGACCAAGAGACCCAGTACTTC. It encodes CASSPHPDQETQYF. Full variable domain (missing parts from reference TRBV9 and TRBJ2-5): DSGVTQTPKHLITATGQRVTLRCSPRSGDLSVYWYQQSLDQGLQFLIQYYNGEERAKGNILERFSAQQFPDLHSELNLSSLELGDSALYFCASSPHPDQETQYFGPGTRLLVL.

The CDR3 region has the DNA TGTGCCAGCAGTTACGACACTGAAGCTTTCTTT. As protein: CASSYDTEAFF. J is TRBJ1-1 and V is TRBV6-6; unclear D gene. CDR3 length: 11 residues. The germline V gene has CDR1 MNHNY and CDR2 SVGAGI (reference sequence). With 2 bases removed from V and 3 bases from J, the gap between germline ends came to 1 base.

This clone was observed a single time. The chain has TRBV6-1 and TRBJ2-7; 8 bases match TRBD1. This CDR3 region has 16 residues. Germline loops: CDR1 MNHNS, CDR2 SASEGT. Losses at the gene ends were 4 bases for V and 0 bases for J; bases not matched to a gene: 8. In DNA, the CDR3 is TGTGCCAGCAGTGGTGGAGGACAGGGTAGCTCCTACGAGCAGTACTTC. The encoded protein is CASSGGGQGSSYEQYF.

V and J are TRBV19 and TRBJ1-6, with TRBD1 identical over 8 bases. Germline assignment: CDR1 LNHDA and CDR2 SQIVND (reference sequence). Germline trimming cut 4 bases from V and 8 bases from J; bases unmatched to any gene: 7. There are 15 residues in the CDR3. CDR3 nucleotides: TGTGCCAGTAGTAACACAGGGGGTAATTATTCACCCCTCCACTTT. Its protein product is CASSNTGGNYSPLHF.

The J gene is TRBJ1-4, the V gene TRBV7-9; D is uncertain. The CDR3 has 14 amino acids. Deletions cut 1 base from V and 6 bases from J, with 9 bases between. Germline-derived CDR1 and CDR2 are SEHNR and FQNEAQ (reference sequence). The CDR3 region is CASSLERPYEKLFF. As DNA, the CDR3 is TGTGCCAGCAGCTTAGAGAGGCCCTATGAAAAACTGTTTTTT.

This sequence joins TRBV19 and TRBJ1-1, with 9 nucleotides matching TRBD1. Looked up from germline, CDR1 is LNHDA and CDR2 is SQIVND (reference sequence). The CDR3 loop spans 15 amino acids. The trim removed 4 bases at V and 1 base at J, leaving 4 bases unmatched. CDR3: CASSKPGQGNTEAFF. CDR3 sequence (DNA): TGTGCCAGTAGTAAACCGGGACAGGGGAACACTGAAGCTTTCTTT.

This clone has only a few counts. The chain recombines TRBV19 with TRBJ1-5, with unresolved D. With 2 bases removed from V and 0 bases from J, the gap between germline ends came to 14 bases. Germline CDR1 is LNHDA and CDR2 is SQIVND (reference sequence). The CDR3 extends over 17 amino acids. The CDR3 region is CASSISGSHNSNQPQHF. For the CDR3, the DNA is TGTGCCAGTAGTATATCGGGGAGTCACAATAGCAATCAGCCCCAGCATTTT. Filled out from reference TRBV19 and TRBJ1-5, the complete variable domain reads DGGITQSPKYLFRKEGQNVTLSCEQNLNHDAMYWYRQDPGQGLRLIYYSQIVNDFQKGDIAEGYSVSREKKESFPLTVTSAQKNPTAFYLCASSISGSHNSNQPQHFGDGTRLSIL.

The CDR3 DNA reads TGTGCCAGCAGCTTAGACGGGACGGCTCGCACTGAAGCTTTCTTT. Translated: CASSLDGTARTEAFF. The V call is TRBV11-2, the J call TRBJ1-1; weak D call: TRBD1 (5 bases). The CDR3 runs 15 residues. Germline V CDR1 and CDR2: SGHAT, FQNNGV. V gave up 0 bases and J gave up 4 bases, with 12 bases separating them.